Presented here are 15 T cell receptor beta chains from one specimen sequenced in a study of regulatory T cells in long-lasting Graves disease. Researchers made TCR beta libraries by using iRepertoire HTBI primers and running Arm-PCR on CDR3 regions. TCRdb reanalysed the multiplex PCR reads using MiXCR and keeps one entry per CDR3 protein. The sample includes more than 300,000 distinct CDR3 sequences, roughly 25% seen only once; the top ten take approximately 28%. Time point of the sample: persistent/refractory GD, antithyroid drugs over 5 years with positive TRAb. From PBMCs, RNA was extracted and then used to make the TCR library. The sample consisted of peripheral blood mononuclear cells (PBMCs), taken when the disease was refractory, from a patient treated with antithyroid drugs. The receptors here all came from a middle-aged woman with Graves disease.

This clonotype was counted between two and nine times. This rearrangement joins TRBV28 to TRBJ2-1; 9 bases fit TRBD2. The CDR3 covers 19 residues. Germline V gene lookup returns CDR1 MDHEN and CDR2 SYDVKM. The junction had 12 bases not matched to a gene; V was cut back by 3 bases and J by 0 bases. The CDR3 reads CASSLLAGGPISSYNEQFF. The CDR3 region has the DNA TGTGCCAGCAGTTTGTTGGCGGGAGGGCCCATTAGCTCCTACAATGAGCAGTTCTTC.

About this clonotype: At one end the junction does not follow the germline gene, possibly because of a read error. The V gene is TRBV20-1, the J gene TRBJ2-7; possibly TRBD2 for D (6 bases). The V gene's germline CDR1 is DFQATT and CDR2 SNEGSKA (reference sequence). CDR3 length: 14 amino acids. CDR3 amino acids: CSTRKGSGTYEQYF. CDR3 bases: TGCAGTACTAGGAAAGGTAGCGGCACCTACGAGCAGTACTTC.

This clonotype was seen repeatedly, ten times or more. The chain recombines TRBV12-3 or TRBV12-4 with TRBJ1-1; no definite D call. The CDR3 is made up of 14 amino acids. Trimming pared 2 bases from V and 0 bases from J, leaving 7 bases between. In nucleotides, the CDR3 is TGTGCCAGCAGTTTATCGGAGATGAACACTGAAGCTTTCTTT. Its protein is CASSLSEMNTEAFF.

The chain couples TRBV5-5 to TRBJ1-2; no reliable D call. The V end lost 3 bases, the J end lost 3 bases, and 15 bases lay between the germline ends. CDR1 and CDR2 (germline): SGHKS, YYEKEE (reference sequence). The CDR3 loop spans 15 amino acids. For the CDR3, the DNA is TGTGCCAGCAGCTCCCCCCGGCAGCGGGACTATGGCTACACCTTC. Protein product: CASSSPRQRDYGYTF.

This chain joins TRBV20-1 and TRBJ2-5, with 9 bases fitting TRBD1. The V gene end was trimmed by 6 bases and the J gene end by 6 bases; junction bases not matched to a gene: 14. Germline V gene sequence: CDR1 DFQATT, CDR2 SNEGSKA (reference sequence). This CDR3 has 15 residues. The CDR3 sequence: CSAGTGTGRKKTQYF. The CDR3 nucleotides read TGCAGTGCGGGGACCGGGACAGGGAGGAAAAAGACCCAGTACTTC.

V is TRBV7-3 and J is TRBJ2-7, with D hard to call. CDR3 size: 13 residues. V gave up 1 base and J gave up 5 bases, with 9 bases separating them. Germline values: CDR1 SGHTA, CDR2 FQGTGA. The CDR3 DNA reads TGTGCCAGCAGCTTAAATCCGTTTAACGAGCAGTACTTC. Translating it yields CASSLNPFNEQYF.

This clonotype has ten or more counts. The chain has TRBV6-1 and TRBJ1-1, with TRBD1 as a possible D gene (5 bases). The CDR3 is 15 amino acids. Germline V gene sequence: CDR1 MNHNS, CDR2 SASEGT. The V and J ends lost 2 bases and 0 bases respectively, with 10 bases between them. The DNA for the CDR3 is TGTGCCAGCAGTGAAAACGCCAGGGTGAACACTGAAGCTTTCTTT. Translation gives CASSENARVNTEAFF.

This clonotype was picked up a small number of times. This chain links TRBV20-1 with TRBJ1-1, with no clear D. Germline loops: CDR1 DFQATT, CDR2 SNEGSKA (reference sequence). This CDR3 comprises 13 residues. V was trimmed by 6 bases and J by 7 bases, leaving 18 bases between them. CDR3 DNA sequence: TGCAGTGCAGATGGAAGGAGATCAGGTGAAGCTTTCTTT. This encodes CSADGRRSGEAFF.

Note on this clonotype: A much larger clone differs from this one at a single base, so this may be a read error. This chain joins TRBV28 and TRBJ2-7, with TRBD2 matching over 12 bases. Germline V gives CDR1 MDHEN, CDR2 SYDVKM. The CDR3 sequence is 15 residues long. The CDR3 protein is CAGSSRLAGAYEQYF. CDR3 bases: TGTGCCGGCAGTTCCAGACTAGCGGGAGCTTACGAGCAGTACTTC.

The chain is built from TRBV7-2 and TRBJ2-7; 11 positions match TRBD2. CDR1 and CDR2 from the germline V gene are SGHTA and FQGNSA. The trim removed 4 bases at V and 4 bases at J, leaving 6 bases unmatched. This CDR3 contains 15 residues. This chain's CDR3 is CASSSFGTSGYEQYF. CDR3 bases: TGTGCCAGCAGCTCCTTTGGGACTAGCGGTTACGAGCAGTACTTC.

This clonotype showed up many times. This rearrangement joins TRBV4-1 to TRBJ1-4; D is uncertain. Germline assignment: CDR1 MGHRA and CDR2 YSYEKL. The CDR3 extends over 15 amino acids. V was clipped by 1 base and J by 0 bases, with 6 bases between them. The DNA for the CDR3 is TGCGCCAGCAGCCAAGGGGGTTCAACTAATGAAAAACTGTTTTTT. It codes for CASSQGGSTNEKLFF.

This clonotype has a handful of counts. This chain uses TRBV7-9 with TRBJ1-2; D gene ambiguous. Germline V CDR1 and CDR2: SEHNR, FQNEAQ (reference sequence). The V and J ends lost 2 bases and 4 bases respectively, with 14 bases between them. The CDR3 covers 15 residues. Written as DNA, the CDR3 is TGTGCCAGCAGCTTATATTCAACCCCGCGCTATGGCTACACCTTC. Translation gives CASSLYSTPRYGYTF. Using reference TRBV7-9 and TRBJ1-2 for the parts outside the CDR3, the full variable domain is DTGVSQNPRHKITKRGQNVTFRCDPISEHNRLYWYRQTLGQGPEFLTYFQNEAQLEKSRLLSDRFSAERPKGSFSTLEIQRTEQGDSAMYLCASSLYSTPRYGYTFGSGTRLTVV.

The chain combines TRBV7-9 with TRBJ2-2; no definite D call. The CDR3 contains 14 residues. Deletions cut 1 base from V and 7 bases from J, with 10 bases between. Per the germline V gene, CDR1 is SEHNR and CDR2 is FQNEAQ (reference sequence). The CDR3 sequence is CASSLENRIGELFF. CDR3 nucleotide sequence: TGTGCCAGCAGCTTAGAAAACCGGATCGGGGAGCTGTTTTTT.

The chain carries TRBV6-1 and TRBJ1-4; no definite D call. Germline CDR1 and CDR2: MNHNS and SASEGT. The CDR3 consists of 13 residues. Trimming took off 6 bases at V and 3 bases at J, with 8 bases between the two ends. DNA for the CDR3: TGTGCCAGCAGCCTACGTGCTAATGAAAAACTGTTTTTT. Translated, it gives CASSLRANEKLFF.

This clonotype came up many times. The CDR3 DNA sequence: TGTGCCAGCAGTTTATTGGGGGGTAGCACTGAAGCTTTCTTT. This codes for CASSLLGGSTEAFF. The chain links TRBV27 to TRBJ1-1, with TRBD1 as a possible D gene (5 bases). V dropped 1 base and J dropped 4 bases, with 10 bases sitting between them. This CDR3 comprises 14 residues. Germline V gene lookup returns CDR1 MNHEY and CDR2 SMNVEV (reference sequence).